Sequencing of this T cell receptor beta chain was carried out in a study of T cell clonality in common variable immunodeficiency. Broader study findings: Reportedly, TCR beta sequences from common variable immunodeficiency showed fewer deletions and N-nucleotide insertions.

This clone was observed at least ten times. Its matching antigen is unknown. Coverage ceases 3 residues before the CDR3 finishes, and the germline J gene fills in the end. This table comes from immunoSEQ multiplex PCR, and its TCRdb copy is limited to in-frame clones, with some not included. In total the sample includes tens of thousands of clones, none of them seen once. The trim removed 4 bases at V and 2 bases at J, leaving 4 bases unmatched. Germline-derived CDR1 and CDR2 are SGHRS and YFSETQ. The CDR3 covers 14 residues. Sequencing input: peripheral blood mononuclear cells. The gene calls are TRBV5-1 and TRBJ2-3; 7 bases map to TRBD2. The clonotype comes from a person between 18 and 75 years old in good health. Partial CDR3 DNA: TGCGCCAGCAGCCCCGGGGGGATCACAGATACG. Translating it yields CASSPGGITDT. The complete CDR3 protein is CASSPGGITDTQYF.